The entry below describes one T cell receptor (beta chain). Antigen specificity is unknown. An end of the junction does not agree with germline; a read error may underlie this. This entry belongs to a study of CD8+CD57+ T cells in acquired aplastic anemia. Study overall: The study obtained an average of around 3.4 ug of DNA from sorted CD4+ and CD8+ cells.

Findings of the study overall: Patients and healthy controls showed no significant CD8+ Simpson's diversity difference.

CD8+CD57+ cell expansion had been shown by flow cytometry in patients chosen for sequencing. Germline CDR1 SGHNT, CDR2 YYREEE (reference sequence). The CDR3 length is 14 residues. The template for TCR beta VDJ and CDR3 sequence profiling was genomic DNA. TCRdb itself ran the reads through MiXCR, one entry per CDR3 protein. Among roughly 240,000 distinct CDR3 sequences listed, around 46% were seen once. The specimen was sorted CD4+, CD8+, or CD8+CD57+ T cells (not recorded which) from PBMCs. This sequence originates from a human donor with aplastic anemia. The rearrangement joins TRBV5-4 to TRBJ2-3; D is tentatively TRBD1 or TRBD2 (5 bases each). The CDR3 DNA reads TGCGCCAGCAGCCAGAGAGGGGTAACAGATACGCAGTATTTT. This gives the protein CASSQRGVTDTQYF.